This T cell receptor beta chain appears in the sequencing data of a study of OX40 agonist ivuxolimab in advanced cancers. Overall study: Under the entry rules, prior anti-PD-1, anti-PD-L1 or anti-CTLA-4 therapy was allowed, and about 38% had some. Overall study findings and caveats: Clonal expansion was among the lowest in partial responders at 0.1-3.0 mg/kg, especially CD8+. Antigen specificity of clonally expanded peripheral T cells was not established.

Profiled with immunoSEQ multiplex PCR; TCRdb holds only in-frame clones, not every one. Seen here are 50,000 to 70,000 clones, 75% to 90% observed once, and the top ten hold about 13%. In the case of this clone: Its antigen is currently unknown.

V was cut by 3 bases and J by 3 bases, with 12 bases left in between. The CDR3 runs 14 residues. Germline-derived CDR1 and CDR2 are MDHEN and SYDVKM. This clonotype originated in an adult with an advanced solid tumor such as melanoma, head and neck, liver or kidney cancer. This chain joins TRBV28 and TRBJ2-7, with no clear D. Sample: CD4+ or CD8+ T cells sorted from blood, taken in a trial of the OX40 agonist ivuxolimab. CDR3 DNA: TGTGCCAGCAGTTTCCGCATCGGCCTCTACGAGCAGTACTTC. This translates into CASSFRIGLYEQYF.